This TCR beta chain was identified during a study of T cell repertoires in cytomegalovirus infection. Study context: Carrying CMV and the relevant HLA type showed in public TCR beta signatures.

Study-level points and caveats: The ex vivo response showed dominance by HLA-C-restricted CMV-specific TCR beta clonotypes. Totalled public TCR beta family frequency picked out people who carried CMV plus the relevant HLA.

V lost 0 bases to trimming and J lost 2 bases, with 11 bases between them. The CDR3 is 16 amino acids. Germline CDR1 is SGHTA and CDR2 is FQGNSA. This clonotype was observed at least ten times. The target antigen is unknown. TCRdb called the reads again in MiXCR, with one record for every CDR3 protein. The sample gives 85,000 to 120,000 distinct CDR3 sequences, 15% to 20% of which show up once; approximately 8% is in the top ten. The chain carries TRBV7-2 and TRBJ2-1, with D perhaps assigned TRBD1 or TRBD2 (5 bases each). The sample taken for sequencing was PBMCs. The sequence came from a human donor in good health (CMV status not recorded). Some clones in this sample may be carry-over from other donors' samples. CDR3 sequence reads: CASSLAGTGTYNEQFF. The CDR3 DNA reads as TGTGCCAGCAGCTTAGCCGGGACCGGAACCTACAATGAGCAGTTCTTC.